This paragraph reports one T cell receptor beta chain. In the authors' methods: Reference gene primer amplification gave nucleated cell count estimates. The repertoire was sequenced with immunoSEQ multiplex PCR; TCRdb's copy has only in-frame clones and lacks some. V and J calls and clone size are given by that table; D and trimming were obtained from the DNA. Of roughly 80,000 clones detected, 87% appear once; the ten largest clones hold approximately 4.9%. This sample was included in a study of blood T cell repertoires in COVID-19. Overall study context: Acute-phase and convalescent COVID-19 samples originated in the United States, Italy and Spain.

The CDR3 length is 17 residues. J lost 3 bases, V lost 5 bases, and 13 bases had no gene match. Germline CDR1 and CDR2: KGHDR and SFDVKD. V gene TRBV24-1 combines with J gene TRBJ2-7; the match to TRBD1 covers 9 bases. The clonotype was recovered from an elderly woman with active or convalescent COVID-19. Sequenced sample: peripheral blood. This CDR3 is CATSGPGTGRHVYEQYF. The CDR3 bases are TGTGCCACCAGTGGTCCCGGGACAGGGCGCCATGTCTACGAGCAGTACTTC.